Each of the 28 T cell receptor beta chains below was sequenced from the same sample in a study of T-cell memory formation after mild COVID-19. TCRdb itself ran the 5' RACE reads through MiXCR, one entry per CDR3 protein. The table records approximately 400,000 distinct CDR3 sequences, less than 25% of them present only once. Sequenced: PBMCs or a T cell subset sorted from them (not recorded which). The receptors here all came from an adult woman who had mild COVID-19 (a few samples of this study predate the infection). Cell type and time point are not known.

This clonotype was counted a few times. The J gene is TRBJ2-1, the V gene TRBV5-1, with TRBD2 matching 10 bases. J was trimmed by 12 bases and V by 5 bases; bases with no gene match: 8. This CDR3 is built from 13 residues. Germline-derived CDR1 and CDR2 are SGHRS and YFSETQ. The CDR3 protein is CASSVEASGGQFF. The CDR3 DNA sequence: TGCGCCAGCAGTGTGGAGGCTAGCGGGGGGCAGTTCTTC.

This clonotype occurred a few times. V gene TRBV7-2 combines with J gene TRBJ1-1; no clear D. The CDR3 length is 15 residues. V was clipped by 0 bases and J by 3 bases, with 11 bases between them. From germline, CDR1 is SGHTA and CDR2 FQGNSA. The CDR3 here is CASSLASGSYTEAFF. Written as DNA, the CDR3 is TGTGCCAGCAGCTTAGCATCCGGGTCGTACACTGAAGCTTTCTTT.

This clonotype was observed a few times. This chain joins TRBV3-1 and TRBJ2-2, with TRBD1 as a possible D gene (6 bases). The CDR3 runs to 16 residues. Germline CDR1 LGHDT, CDR2 YNNKEL (reference sequence). V was shortened by 0 bases and J by 0 bases, with 8 bases between the two germline ends. The CDR3 DNA sequence: TGTGCCAGCAGCCAAGATCAGGGGACGAACACCGGGGAGCTGTTTTTT. It is translated as CASSQDQGTNTGELFF.

The genes are TRBV7-9 and TRBJ1-2; the D is unclear. V lost 2 bases and J 4 bases, leaving 14 bases between the germline ends. The V gene's germline CDR1 is SEHNR and CDR2 FQNEAQ (reference sequence). The length of the CDR3 is 15 residues. In nucleotides, the CDR3 is TGTGCCAGCAGCTTATCACCCGCGGGCATCTATGGCTACACCTTC. Its translation is CASSLSPAGIYGYTF. Together with reference TRBV7-9 and TRBJ1-2, the CDR3 gives the full variable domain: DTGVSQNPRHKITKRGQNVTFRCDPISEHNRLYWYRQTLGQGPEFLTYFQNEAQLEKSRLLSDRFSAERPKGSFSTLEIQRTEQGDSAMYLCASSLSPAGIYGYTFGSGTRLTVV.

This clonotype was seen more than once but under ten times. This chain uses TRBV20-1 with TRBJ2-1; tentative D call: TRBD2 (6 bases). There are 17 residues in the CDR3. Germline CDR1 DFQATT, CDR2 SNEGSKA (reference sequence). V was pared by 0 bases and J by 7 bases, with 22 bases between. The CDR3: CSARERRLESIRNEQFF. CDR3 nucleotide sequence: TGCAGTGCTAGAGAACGACGACTAGAATCAATAAGGAATGAGCAGTTCTTC.

This clonotype has just a few counts. The chain couples TRBV10-3 to TRBJ1-6; D is possibly TRBD1 (6 bases). The CDR3 has 14 residues. Germline CDR1 ENHRY, CDR2 SYGVKD. With 5 bases removed from V and 5 bases from J, the gap between germline ends came to 10 bases. CDR3 DNA sequence: TGTGCCATCAGTAAGGACAGCGATAATTCACCCCTCCACTTT. It specifies CAISKDSDNSPLHF.

V usage is TRBV11-3 and J usage is TRBJ2-7; 8 bases match TRBD2. CDR3 length equals 15 residues. The germline V gene encodes CDR1 SGHNT and CDR2 YENEEA. The junction had 9 bases not matched to a gene; V was cut back by 5 bases and J by 3 bases. The CDR3 sequence: CASSPQSGGFYEQYF. The CDR3 bases are TGTGCCAGCAGCCCCCAATCGGGAGGGTTCTACGAGCAGTACTTC.

The chain has TRBV12-3 or TRBV12-4 and TRBJ2-3, with D possibly TRBD2 on 6 matching bases. The V end was cut by 6 bases, the J end by 6 bases, with 10 bases between. CDR3 size: 12 residues. Here the CDR3 DNA reads TGTGCCAGCAGAATACTAGCTGATACGCAGTATTTT. Its protein is CASRILADTQYF.

The J gene is TRBJ2-3, the V gene TRBV7-2, with 10 bases matching TRBD2. The V gene end was trimmed by 10 bases and the J gene end by 2 bases; junction bases not matched to a gene: 9. The CDR3 runs to 15 residues. Germline loops: CDR1 SGHTA, CDR2 FQGNSA. The CDR3 region is CATQAGGPPTDTQYF. DNA for the CDR3: TGTGCCACCCAAGCGGGAGGGCCCCCCACAGATACGCAGTATTTT.

The table lists this clonotype with many counts. V and J are TRBV9 and TRBJ2-1; possible D gene TRBD2, 6 bases. The CDR3 length is 15 residues. V was clipped by 3 bases and J by 6 bases, with 16 bases between them. Per the germline V gene, CDR1 is SGDLS and CDR2 is YYNGEE. CDR3 DNA sequence: TGTGCCAGCAGCGGGAGGGGACGCGGCACCAATGAGCAGTTCTTC. Translating it yields CASSGRGRGTNEQFF. Full variable domain (rest looked up from reference TRBV9 and TRBJ2-1): DSGVTQTPKHLITATGQRVTLRCSPRSGDLSVYWYQQSLDQGLQFLIQYYNGEERAKGNILERFSAQQFPDLHSELNLSSLELGDSALYFCASSGRGRGTNEQFFGPGTRLTVL.

In its sample, this clonotype was seen many times. V usage is TRBV29-1 and J usage is TRBJ1-2; D is uncertain. The germline CDR1 and CDR2 sequences are SQVTM and ANQGSEA. The V gene lost 5 bases and the J gene lost 8 bases, with 15 bases spanning the gap. This CDR3 has 12 amino acids. The DNA of the CDR3 is TGCAGCGTTTTTGGAACGATTAAGGGCTACACCTTC. Protein sequence: CSVFGTIKGYTF. The whole variable domain, filled in from reference TRBV29-1 and TRBJ1-2, reads SAVISQKPSRDICQRGTSLTIQCQVDSQVTMMFWYRQQPGQSLTLIATANQGSEATYESGFVIDKFPISRPNLTFSTLTVSNMSPEDSSIYLCSVFGTIKGYTFGSGTRLTVV.

The CDR3 DNA reads TGTGCCAGCAGTTATAGGGCTGCAACTAATGAAAAACTGTTTTTT. Translated, it gives CASSYRAATNEKLFF. The chain employs TRBV27 and TRBJ1-4; the D is unclear. Trimming cost V 4 bases and J 0 bases, with 9 bases left between them. There are 15 residues in the CDR3. Germline values: CDR1 MNHEY, CDR2 SMNVEV (reference sequence).

This clonotype was found a few times. The chain recombines TRBV9 with TRBJ1-2; D possibly corresponds to TRBD1 (5 bases). The CDR3 spans 17 residues. V was cut by 4 bases and J by 1 base, with 20 bases left in between. Germline V gene data show CDR1 as SGDLS and CDR2 as YYNGEE. The CDR3 coding sequence is TGTGCCAGCAGCTCCCGACTAGGGGATGTTGATAACTATGGCTACACCTTC. Amino acids: CASSSRLGDVDNYGYTF.

The V call is TRBV18, the J call TRBJ1-5; D gene unclear. With 3 bases removed from V and 4 bases from J, the gap between germline ends came to 16 bases. The CDR3 loop spans 16 amino acids. Germline V gene data show CDR1 as KGHSH and CDR2 as LQKENI. CDR3 in amino acids: CASSPRTERSNQPQHF. Written as DNA, the CDR3 is TGTGCCAGCTCACCTAGGACCGAAAGATCAAATCAGCCCCAGCATTTT.

The rearrangement uses TRBV20-1 and TRBJ2-5; 7 bases are shared with TRBD2. The germline V gene encodes CDR1 DFQATT and CDR2 SNEGSKA (reference sequence). The CDR3 runs to 16 residues. V was pared by 4 bases and J by 2 bases, with 13 bases of the junction left unmatched. The DNA of the CDR3 is TGCAGTGCTACCTCAGCCAGCGGGGCTGGTCAAGAGACCCAGTACTTC. Amino acid sequence: CSATSASGAGQETQYF.

V and J are TRBV7-8 and TRBJ2-5; 8 positions match TRBD1. The CDR3 length is 14 residues. Germline V CDR1 and CDR2: SGHVS, FQNEAQ. After removal of 2 bases from V and 5 bases from J, the junction contained 4 bases not matched to a gene. DNA for the CDR3: TGTGCCAGCAGCTTACGGGACAGGATGGAGACCCAGTACTTC. The encoded protein is CASSLRDRMETQYF.

This clonotype was seen only a few times. V and J are TRBV12-3 or TRBV12-4 and TRBJ1-1; TRBD1 matches 7 bases. This CDR3 is built from 14 residues. J lost 5 bases, V lost 6 bases, and 9 bases had no gene match. The CDR3 region is CASSNNRGGTEAFF. The DNA of the CDR3 is TGTGCCAGCAGCAACAACAGGGGAGGGACTGAAGCTTTCTTT.

The chain combines TRBV18 with TRBJ1-4; D uncertain. This CDR3 is 12 amino acids long. V dropped 3 bases and J dropped 13 bases, with 12 bases sitting between them. Germline V CDR1 and CDR2: KGHSH, LQKENI. The CDR3 reads CASSPTTESLFF. CDR3 coding DNA: TGTGCCAGCTCACCGACAACGGAGTCACTGTTTTTT. The full variable domain, its missing parts supplied by reference TRBV18 and TRBJ1-4, is NAGVMQNPRHLVRRRGQEARLRCSPMKGHSHVYWYRQLPEEGLKFMVYLQKENIIDESGMPKERFSAEFPKEGPSILRIQQVVRGDSAAYFCASSPTTESLFFGSGTQLSVL.

This clonotype came up a few times. The chain uses TRBV20-1 and TRBJ1-1; D not certain. The V end lost 6 bases, the J end lost 7 bases, and 12 bases lay between the germline ends. Germline assignment: CDR1 DFQATT and CDR2 SNEGSKA (reference sequence). The length of the CDR3 is 11 residues. The CDR3 DNA reads TGCAGTGCCCACTCGAACGGTGAAGCTTTCTTT. Its protein is CSAHSNGEAFF.

V gene TRBV3-1 combines with J gene TRBJ2-2, with D possibly TRBD1 on 6 matching bases. The CDR3 consists of 18 residues. V lost 2 bases and J 1 base, leaving 17 bases between the germline ends. Germline V gives CDR1 LGHDT, CDR2 YNNKEL (reference sequence). CDR3 region: CASSQPRTGPVNTGELFF. The CDR3 region has the DNA TGTGCCAGCAGCCAACCGAGAACAGGGCCAGTGAACACCGGGGAGCTGTTTTTT.

The V gene is TRBV11-2, the J gene TRBJ2-1; 10 bases align to TRBD2. Germline CDR1 reads SGHAT; CDR2 reads FQNNGV. The CDR3 is 21 residues long. V shed 0 bases, J shed 0 bases, and the junction held 14 bases outside the gene matches. The CDR3, as DNA: TGTGCCAGCAGCTTAGATGTGCCCCGGACTAGCGGTGTGAGCTCCTACAATGAGCAGTTCTTC. Residues: CASSLDVPRTSGVSSYNEQFF.

This clonotype was observed a handful of times. The chain uses TRBV24-1 and TRBJ2-1, with 10 positions matching TRBD1. After removal of 4 bases from V and 16 bases from J, the junction contained 9 bases not matched to a gene. The germline gives CDR1 KGHDR, CDR2 SFDVKD. CDR3 length: 13 amino acids. The CDR3 DNA reads TGTGCCACCAGTGACCCTGGACAGGGGGTCAGATTCTTC. It is translated as CATSDPGQGVRFF.

The rearrangement joins TRBV10-2 to TRBJ1-6; no firm D call. Germline V gene lookup returns CDR1 WSHSY and CDR2 SAAADI. The ends were cut back, 6 bases at V and 7 bases at J, with 13 bases in the middle. This CDR3 has 14 residues. The CDR3: CASRASAENSPLHF. The CDR3 bases are TGCGCCAGCAGGGCTTCCGCCGAAAATTCACCCCTCCACTTT.

This clonotype turned up a few times. V usage is TRBV29-1 and J usage is TRBJ2-4; 9 bases agree with TRBD1. The V segment lost 6 bases and the J segment 3 bases; nucleotides outside the gene matches: 21. The CDR3 has 19 amino acids. Germline V gene sequence: CDR1 SQVTM, CDR2 ANQGSEA. The CDR3 spells CSVLRPGQGPHPYKNIQYF. Written as DNA, the CDR3 is TGCAGCGTCCTCCGGCCGGGACAGGGCCCCCACCCCTACAAAAACATTCAGTACTTC.

The gene calls are TRBV6-2 or TRBV6-3 and TRBJ1-5, with a possible D match to TRBD1 (6 bases). CDR3 size: 15 residues. Germline assignment: CDR1 MNHEY and CDR2 SVGEGT. V lost 7 bases and J lost 1, with 14 bases in between. In DNA form, the CDR3 reads TGTGCCAGCACCAACACCCAGGGGAGCAATCAGCCCCAGCATTTT. Protein product: CASTNTQGSNQPQHF.

This clonotype appeared a few times. The chain employs TRBV5-1 and TRBJ2-7; D is possibly TRBD1 or TRBD2 (6 bases each). Trimming left V 2 bases short and J 0 bases short, with 12 bases between. The length of the CDR3 is 15 residues. CDR1 is SGHRS and CDR2 is YFSETQ in the germline V gene. Here the CDR3 DNA reads TGCGCCAGCAGCTTAGGAGGAGGGGGCTCCTACGAGCAGTACTTC. Translated: CASSLGGGGSYEQYF.

This chain uses TRBV5-5 with TRBJ2-3; D is possibly TRBD2 (7 bases). The germline V and J ends were trimmed by 2 bases and 0 bases, with 19 bases remaining between them. The CDR3 is 18 residues long. The V gene's germline CDR1 is SGHKS and CDR2 YYEKEE (reference sequence). The CDR3 sequence: CASSLAGTRGASTDTQYF. CDR3 DNA: TGTGCCAGCAGCTTAGCAGGGACCCGGGGGGCAAGCACAGATACGCAGTATTTT. Combining the CDR3 with reference TRBV5-5 and TRBJ2-3 gives the whole variable domain DAGVTQSPTHLIKTRGQQVTLRCSPISGHKSVSWYQQVLGQGPQFIFQYYEKEERGRGNFPDRFSARQFPNYSSELNVNALLLGDSALYLCASSLAGTRGASTDTQYFGPGTRLTVL.

This chain connects TRBV7-3 to TRBJ2-3; a weak D match, TRBD2 (6 bases). Trimming pared 2 bases from V and 2 bases from J, leaving 14 bases between. The CDR3 spans 16 residues. Looked up from germline, CDR1 is SGHTA and CDR2 is FQGTGA. CDR3 coding DNA: TGTGCCAGCAGCTTAGGAGGCGGGATCTTCACAGATACGCAGTATTTT. It encodes CASSLGGGIFTDTQYF.